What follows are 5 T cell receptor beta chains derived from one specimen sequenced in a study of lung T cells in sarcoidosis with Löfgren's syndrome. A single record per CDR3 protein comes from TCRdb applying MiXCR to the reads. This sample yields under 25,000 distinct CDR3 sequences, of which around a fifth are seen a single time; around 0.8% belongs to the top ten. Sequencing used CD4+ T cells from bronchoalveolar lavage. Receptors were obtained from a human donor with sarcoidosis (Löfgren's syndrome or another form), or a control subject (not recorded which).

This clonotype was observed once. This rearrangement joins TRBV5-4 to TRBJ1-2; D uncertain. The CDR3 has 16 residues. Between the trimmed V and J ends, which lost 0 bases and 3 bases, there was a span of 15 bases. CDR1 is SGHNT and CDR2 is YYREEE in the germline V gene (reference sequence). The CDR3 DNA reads TGTGCCAGCAGCTTGGCCATGAGGCAGTGCGACTATGGCTACACCTTC. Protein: CASSLAMRQCDYGYTF. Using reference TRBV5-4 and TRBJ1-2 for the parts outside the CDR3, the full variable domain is ETGVTQSPTHLIKTRGQQVTLRCSSQSGHNTVSWYQQALGQGPQFIFQYYREEENGRGNFPPRFSGLQFPNYSSELNVNALELDDSALYLCASSLAMRQCDYGYTFGSGTRLTVV.

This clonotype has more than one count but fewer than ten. The CDR3 DNA is TGTGCCAGCAGTGAACGGTCGTCCGATAGCAATCAGCCCCAGCATTTT. Its protein is CASSERSSDSNQPQHF. The chain uses TRBV2 and TRBJ1-5; unclear D gene. V was shortened by 2 bases and J by 0 bases, with 11 bases between the two germline ends. This CDR3 has 16 residues. Germline V gene data show CDR1 as SNHLY and CDR2 as FYNNEI.

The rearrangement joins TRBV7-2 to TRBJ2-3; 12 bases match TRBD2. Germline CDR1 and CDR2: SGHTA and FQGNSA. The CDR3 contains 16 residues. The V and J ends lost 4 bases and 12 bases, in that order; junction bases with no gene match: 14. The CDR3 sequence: CASSSWTSGNTGTQYF. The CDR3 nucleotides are TGTGCCAGCAGCTCTTGGACTAGCGGGAACACAGGTACTCAGTATTTT.

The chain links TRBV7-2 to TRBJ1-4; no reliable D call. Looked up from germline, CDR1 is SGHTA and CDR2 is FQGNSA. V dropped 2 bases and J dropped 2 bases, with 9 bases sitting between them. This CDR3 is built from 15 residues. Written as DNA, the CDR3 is TGTGCCAGCAGCTTAAACAGTGGCACTAATGAAAAACTGTTTTTT. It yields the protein CASSLNSGTNEKLFF.

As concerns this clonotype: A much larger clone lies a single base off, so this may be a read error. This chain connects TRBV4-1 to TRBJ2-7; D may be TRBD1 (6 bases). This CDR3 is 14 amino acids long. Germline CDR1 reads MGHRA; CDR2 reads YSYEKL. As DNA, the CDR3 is TGTGCCAGCAGCAGGGGAACTGTGGATTACGAGCAGTACTTC. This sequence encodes CASSRGTVDYEQYF.